This TCR beta chain derives from a study of tumor-infiltrating lymphocytes in oesophageal squamous cell carcinoma. The CDR3 extends over 14 amino acids. Germline V gene lookup returns CDR1 SNHLY and CDR2 FYNNEI. With 7 bases clipped from V and 3 bases from J, the junction kept 2 bases outside the gene matches. TCRdb called the PCR reads again in MiXCR, with one record for every CDR3 protein. Of about 21,000 distinct CDR3 sequences in the sample, more than 35% were seen once. The TCR sequence derives from a male donor with esophageal squamous cell carcinoma. The chain recombines TRBV2 with TRBJ2-3; TRBD2 aligns across 12 bases. The sample taken for sequencing was esophageal tumor tissue. The CDR3 protein is CASKTSGSTDTQYF. DNA of the CDR3: TGTGCCAGCAAGACTAGCGGGAGTACAGATACGCAGTATTTT.